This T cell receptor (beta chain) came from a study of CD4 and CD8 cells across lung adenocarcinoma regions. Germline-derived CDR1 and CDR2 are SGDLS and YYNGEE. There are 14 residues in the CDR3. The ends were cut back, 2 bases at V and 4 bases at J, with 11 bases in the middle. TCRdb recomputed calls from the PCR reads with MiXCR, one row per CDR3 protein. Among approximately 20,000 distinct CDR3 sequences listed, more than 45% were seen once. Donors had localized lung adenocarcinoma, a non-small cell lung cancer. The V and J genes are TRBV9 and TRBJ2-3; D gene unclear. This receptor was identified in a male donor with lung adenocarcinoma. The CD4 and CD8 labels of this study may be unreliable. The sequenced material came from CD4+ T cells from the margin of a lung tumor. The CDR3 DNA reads TGTGCCAGCAGCGTTGGGATCAGCCCAGATACGCAGTATTTT. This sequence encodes CASSVGISPDTQYF.